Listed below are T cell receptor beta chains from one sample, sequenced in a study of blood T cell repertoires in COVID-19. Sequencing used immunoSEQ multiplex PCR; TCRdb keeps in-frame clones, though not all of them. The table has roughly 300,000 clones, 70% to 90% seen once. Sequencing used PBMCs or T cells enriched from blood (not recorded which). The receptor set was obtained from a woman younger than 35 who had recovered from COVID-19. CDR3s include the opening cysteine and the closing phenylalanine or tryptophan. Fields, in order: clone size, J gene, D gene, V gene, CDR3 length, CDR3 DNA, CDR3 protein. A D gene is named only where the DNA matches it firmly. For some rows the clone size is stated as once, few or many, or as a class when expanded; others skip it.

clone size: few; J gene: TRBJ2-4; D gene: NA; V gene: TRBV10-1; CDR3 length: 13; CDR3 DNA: TGCGCCAGCAGTGAGTCAGGCGGCAAGGGGCAATACTTC; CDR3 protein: CASSESGGKGQYF
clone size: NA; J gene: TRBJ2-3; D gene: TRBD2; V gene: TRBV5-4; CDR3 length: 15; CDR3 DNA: TGTGCCAGCAGCCTTAGGACTAGCGACGGAGATACGCAGTATTTT; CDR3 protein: CASSLRTSDGDTQYF
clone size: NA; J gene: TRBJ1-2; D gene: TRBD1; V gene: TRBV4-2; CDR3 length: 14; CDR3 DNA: TGTGCCAGCAGCCACCGCGGACAGGGCTCTGGCTACACCTTC; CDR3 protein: CASSHRGQGSGYTF
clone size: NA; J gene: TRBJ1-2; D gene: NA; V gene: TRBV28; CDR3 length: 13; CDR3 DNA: TGTGCCAGCAGTCGAACAGGCCCGTATGGCTACACCTTC; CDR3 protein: CASSRTGPYGYTF
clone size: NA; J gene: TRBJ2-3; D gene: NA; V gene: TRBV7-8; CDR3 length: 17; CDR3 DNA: TGTGCCAGCAGCTTAGGCAGGCGGGGGCCCATCACAGATACGCAGTATTTT; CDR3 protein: CASSLGRRGPITDTQYF
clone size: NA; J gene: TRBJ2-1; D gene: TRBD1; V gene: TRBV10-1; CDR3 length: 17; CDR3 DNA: TGCGCCAGCAGTGAAAGTCGTTTACAGGGGGGCCACAATGAGCAGTTCTTC; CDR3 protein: CASSESRLQGGHNEQFF
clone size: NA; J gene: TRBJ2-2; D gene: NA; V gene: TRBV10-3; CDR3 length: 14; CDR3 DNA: TGTGCCATCACAGGGGCTCTCCACACCGGGGAGCTGTTTTTT; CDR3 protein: CAITGALHTGELFF
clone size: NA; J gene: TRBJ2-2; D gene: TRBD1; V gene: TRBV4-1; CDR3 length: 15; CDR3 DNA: TGCGCCAGCAGCCTAATCGAGGGGGCGATCGGGGAGCTGTTTTTT; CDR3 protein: CASSLIEGAIGELFF
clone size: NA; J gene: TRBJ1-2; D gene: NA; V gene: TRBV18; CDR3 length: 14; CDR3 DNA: TGTGCCAGCTCACCGACAGTTACTAACTATGGCTACACCTTC; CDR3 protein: CASSPTVTNYGYTF
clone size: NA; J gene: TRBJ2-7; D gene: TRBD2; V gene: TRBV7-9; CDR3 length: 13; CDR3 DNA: TGTGCCAGCAGCCTAGCGGGAGAGGGCGAGCAGTACTTC; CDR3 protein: CASSLAGEGEQYF
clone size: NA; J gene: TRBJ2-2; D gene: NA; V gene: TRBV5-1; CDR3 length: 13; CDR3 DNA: TGCGCCAGCAGCCCCCCAGGGGTCGGGGAGCTGTTTTTT; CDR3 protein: CASSPPGVGELFF
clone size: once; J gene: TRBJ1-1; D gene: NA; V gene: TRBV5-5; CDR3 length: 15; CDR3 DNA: TGTGCCAGCAGCGCGACAGGTGACGTGGGTACTGAAGCTTTCTTT; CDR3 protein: CASSATGDVGTEAFF
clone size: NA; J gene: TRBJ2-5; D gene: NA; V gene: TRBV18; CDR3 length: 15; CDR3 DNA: TGTGCCAGCTCGTACGGGTTCGGCACCCAAGAGACCCAGTACTTC; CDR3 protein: CASSYGFGTQETQYF
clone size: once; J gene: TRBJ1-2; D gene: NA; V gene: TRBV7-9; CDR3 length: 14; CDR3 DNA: TGTGCCAGCAGCTTTTCTACTCTTCAGGGAGGCTACACCTTC; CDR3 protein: CASSFSTLQGGYTF
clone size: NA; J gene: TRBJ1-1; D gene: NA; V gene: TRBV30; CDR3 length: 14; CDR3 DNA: TGTGCCTGGGGAGGTGGGAGCGAAAACACTGAAGCTTTCTTT; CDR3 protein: CAWGGGSENTEAFF
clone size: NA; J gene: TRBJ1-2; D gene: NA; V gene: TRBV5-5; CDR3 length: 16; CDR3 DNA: TGTGCCAGCAGCTTGGGGCTGAGAGGGCCCCGTTATGGCTACACCTTC; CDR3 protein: CASSLGLRGPRYGYTF
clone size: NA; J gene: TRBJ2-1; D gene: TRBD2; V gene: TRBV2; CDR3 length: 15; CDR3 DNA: TGTGCCAGCAGTCCACTAGCGGGAGGTTATGGTGAGCAGTTCTTC; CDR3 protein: CASSPLAGGYGEQFF
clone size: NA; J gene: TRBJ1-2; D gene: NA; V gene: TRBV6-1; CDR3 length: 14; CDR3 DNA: TGTGCCAGCAGTGATCAGGGGACTAACTATGGCTACACCTTC; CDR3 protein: CASSDQGTNYGYTF
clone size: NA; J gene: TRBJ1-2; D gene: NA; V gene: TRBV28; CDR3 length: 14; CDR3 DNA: TGTGCCAGCAGTTTAGGTCCTAACCGGTACGGCTACACCTTC; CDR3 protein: CASSLGPNRYGYTF
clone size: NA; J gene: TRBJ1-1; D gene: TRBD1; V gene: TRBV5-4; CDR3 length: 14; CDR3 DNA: TGTGCCAGCAGCCGGACAGGGGCTGGGGGTGAAGCTTTCTTT; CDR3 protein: CASSRTGAGGEAFF
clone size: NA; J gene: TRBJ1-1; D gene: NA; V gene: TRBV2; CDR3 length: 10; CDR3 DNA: TGTGCCATTGGAGGATCGGAAGCTTTCTTT; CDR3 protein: CAIGGSEAFF
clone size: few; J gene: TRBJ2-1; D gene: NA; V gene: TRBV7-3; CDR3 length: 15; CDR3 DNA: TGTGCCAGCAGCTTAACGTTCGGGGATCGCAATGAGCAGTTCTTC; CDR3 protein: CASSLTFGDRNEQFF
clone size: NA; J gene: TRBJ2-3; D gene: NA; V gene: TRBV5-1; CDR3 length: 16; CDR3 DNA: TGCGCCAGCCGCGCCCTTGACGGGGGAAGAGCAGATACGCAGTATTTT; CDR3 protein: CASRALDGGRADTQYF
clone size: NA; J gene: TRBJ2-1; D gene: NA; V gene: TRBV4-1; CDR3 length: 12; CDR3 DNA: TGCGCCAGCAGCCACGGAAGGGGTGAGCAGTTCTTC; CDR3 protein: CASSHGRGEQFF
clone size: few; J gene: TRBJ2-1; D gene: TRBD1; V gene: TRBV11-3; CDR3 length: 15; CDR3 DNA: TGTGCCAGCAGCTTAACAGGGGATGCCAACAATGAGCAGTTCTTC; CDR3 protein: CASSLTGDANNEQFF
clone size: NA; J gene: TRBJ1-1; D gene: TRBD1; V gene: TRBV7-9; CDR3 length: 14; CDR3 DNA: TGTGCCAGCGGACAGGGAGGCCTGAACACTGAAGCTTTCTTT; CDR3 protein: CASGQGGLNTEAFF
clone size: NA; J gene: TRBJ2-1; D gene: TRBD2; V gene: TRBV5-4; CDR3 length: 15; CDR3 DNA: TGTGCCAGCAGCTTGGAGGGAGGGCGGGGAAATGAGCAGTTCTTC; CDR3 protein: CASSLEGGRGNEQFF
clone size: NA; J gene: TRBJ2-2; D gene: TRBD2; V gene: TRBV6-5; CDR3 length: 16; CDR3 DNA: TGTGCCAGCAGTTATTCTTCGGGACTACCCACCGGGGAGCTGTTTTTT; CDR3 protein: CASSYSSGLPTGELFF
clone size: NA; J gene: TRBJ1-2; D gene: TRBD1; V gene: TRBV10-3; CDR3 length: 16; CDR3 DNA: TGTGCCATCAGTGACTCGACAGGGAAGAAGAACTATGGCTACACCTTC; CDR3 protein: CAISDSTGKKNYGYTF
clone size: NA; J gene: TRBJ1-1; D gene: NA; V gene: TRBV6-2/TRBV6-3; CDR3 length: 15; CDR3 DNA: TGTGCCAGCAGTCGCCCAGGGTTTAGGGACACTGAAGCTTTCTTT; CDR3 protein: CASSRPGFRDTEAFF
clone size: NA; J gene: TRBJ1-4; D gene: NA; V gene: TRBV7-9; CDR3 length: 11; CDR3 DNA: TGTGCCAGCAGCCCCTATGAAAAACTGTTTTTT; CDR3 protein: CASSPYEKLFF
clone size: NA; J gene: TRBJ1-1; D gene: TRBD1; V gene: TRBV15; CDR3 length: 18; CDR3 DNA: TGTGCCACCAGCAGAGATAGGGACAGGGGGCGAGGGAACACTGAAGCTTTCTTT; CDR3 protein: CATSRDRDRGRGNTEAFF
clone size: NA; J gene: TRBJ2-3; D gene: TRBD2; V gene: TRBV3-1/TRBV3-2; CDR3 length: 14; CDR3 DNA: TGTGCCAGCAGCCAAGATCAGACTAGCGGTACGCAGTATTTT; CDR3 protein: CASSQDQTSGTQYF
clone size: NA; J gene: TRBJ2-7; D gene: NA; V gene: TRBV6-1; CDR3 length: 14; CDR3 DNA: TGTGCCAGCAGTGAAGCCGGCGGGACGTACGAGCAGTACTTC; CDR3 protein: CASSEAGGTYEQYF
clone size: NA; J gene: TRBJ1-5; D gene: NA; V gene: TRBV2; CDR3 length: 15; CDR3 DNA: TGTGCCAGCAGTTTGGGGGGATTAGGCAATCAGCCCCAGCATTTT; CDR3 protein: CASSLGGLGNQPQHF
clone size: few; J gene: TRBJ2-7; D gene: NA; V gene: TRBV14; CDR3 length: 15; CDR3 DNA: TGTGCCAGCAGCCACCTGGGGGGGCACAGCTACGAGCAGTACTTC; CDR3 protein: CASSHLGGHSYEQYF
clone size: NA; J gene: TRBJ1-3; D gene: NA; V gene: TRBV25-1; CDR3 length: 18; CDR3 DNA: TGTGCCAGCAGTGAATTAATAGGGCAGGGTGACTCTGGAAACACCATATATTTT; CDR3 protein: CASSELIGQGDSGNTIYF
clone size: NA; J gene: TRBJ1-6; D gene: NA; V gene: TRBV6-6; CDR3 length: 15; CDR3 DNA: TGTGCCAGCAGTTACGAGAGGGCAGCAAATTCACCCCTCCACTTT; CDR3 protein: CASSYERAANSPLHF
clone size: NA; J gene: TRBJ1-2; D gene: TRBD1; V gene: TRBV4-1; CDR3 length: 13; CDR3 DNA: TGCGCCAGCAGCTCTAGTCGGACAGGGGACTACACCTTC; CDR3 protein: CASSSSRTGDYTF
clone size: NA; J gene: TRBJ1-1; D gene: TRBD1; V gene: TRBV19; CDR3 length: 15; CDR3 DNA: TGTGCCAGTAGAGCCACCGGGACAGGGGGCACTGAAGCTTTCTTT; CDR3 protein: CASRATGTGGTEAFF
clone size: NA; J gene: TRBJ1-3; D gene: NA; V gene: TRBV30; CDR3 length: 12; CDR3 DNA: TGTGCCTGGAGAAGAGGTGGAAACACCATATATTTT; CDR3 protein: CAWRRGGNTIYF
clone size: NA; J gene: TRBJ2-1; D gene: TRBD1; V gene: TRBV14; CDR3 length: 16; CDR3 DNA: TGTGCCAGCAGCACTCCGTCGGACAGGGGTAACAATGAGCAGTTCTTC; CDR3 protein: CASSTPSDRGNNEQFF
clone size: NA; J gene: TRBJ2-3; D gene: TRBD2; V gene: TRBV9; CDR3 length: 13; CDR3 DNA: TGTGCCAGCAGCCCTATGGGGGGGTATACGCAGTATTTT; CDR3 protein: CASSPMGGYTQYF
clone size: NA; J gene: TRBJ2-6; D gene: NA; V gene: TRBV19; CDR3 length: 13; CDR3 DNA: TGTGCCAGTGAGAGCTCTGGGGCCAACGTCCTGACTTTC; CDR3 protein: CASESSGANVLTF
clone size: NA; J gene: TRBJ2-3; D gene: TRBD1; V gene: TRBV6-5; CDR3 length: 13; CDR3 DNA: TGTGCCAGCAGTCGACAGGGAATAGATACGCAGTATTTT; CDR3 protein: CASSRQGIDTQYF
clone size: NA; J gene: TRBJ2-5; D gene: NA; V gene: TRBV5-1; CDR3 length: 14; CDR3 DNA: TGCGCCAGCAGCTTGGCAGGGGCTGGAGAGACCCAGTACTTC; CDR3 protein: CASSLAGAGETQYF
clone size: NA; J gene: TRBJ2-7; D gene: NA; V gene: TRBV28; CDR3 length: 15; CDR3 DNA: TGTGCCAGCAGCCCGTGGGGGCAGGCTGCGGGTGGGCAGTACTTC; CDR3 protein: CASSPWGQAAGGQYF
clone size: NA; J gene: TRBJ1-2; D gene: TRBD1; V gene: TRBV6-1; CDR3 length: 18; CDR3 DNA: TGTGCCAGCAGTGAGTCGAGGGGGACAGGGGCCTACATTTATGGCTACACCTTC; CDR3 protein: CASSESRGTGAYIYGYTF
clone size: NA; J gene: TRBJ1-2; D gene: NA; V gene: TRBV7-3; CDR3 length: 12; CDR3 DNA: TGTGCCAGCAGCCCCTTCGGGGGGGGCTACACCTTC; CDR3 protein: CASSPFGGGYTF